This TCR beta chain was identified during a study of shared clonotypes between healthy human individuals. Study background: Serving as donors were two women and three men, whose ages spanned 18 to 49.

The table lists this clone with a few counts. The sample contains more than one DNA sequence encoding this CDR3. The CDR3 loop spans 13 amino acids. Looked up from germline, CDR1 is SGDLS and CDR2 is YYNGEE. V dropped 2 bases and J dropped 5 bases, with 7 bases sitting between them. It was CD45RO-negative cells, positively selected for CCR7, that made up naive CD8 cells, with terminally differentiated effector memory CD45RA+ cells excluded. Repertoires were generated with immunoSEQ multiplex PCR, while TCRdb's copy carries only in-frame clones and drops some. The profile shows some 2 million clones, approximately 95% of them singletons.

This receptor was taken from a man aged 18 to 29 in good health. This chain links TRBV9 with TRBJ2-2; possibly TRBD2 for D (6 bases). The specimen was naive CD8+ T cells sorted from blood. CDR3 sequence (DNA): TGTGCCAGCAGCGTTGGGGGGACCGGGGAGCTGTTTTTT. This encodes CASSVGGTGELFF. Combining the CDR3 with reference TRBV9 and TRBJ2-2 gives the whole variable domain DSGVTQTPKHLITATGQRVTLRCSPRSGDLSVYWYQQSLDQGLQFLIQYYNGEERAKGNILERFSAQQFPDLHSELNLSSLELGDSALYFCASSVGGTGELFFGEGSRLTVL.